This TCR beta chain is drawn from a study of spatial heterogeneity in lung cancer. Study results and limitations: Detection of ubiquitous tumor TCRs in blood was higher at resection than follow-up.

TCR cDNA molecules were tagged individually, and each one carried a unique molecular identifier. Each CDR3 protein gets one entry after TCRdb re-called the 5' RACE reads with MiXCR. The sample lists over 7,500 distinct CDR3 sequences; 8.5% to 10% were seen once. Time point given: sample taken at primary tumor resection. Untreated early-stage non-small cell lung cancer patients, approximately 79 in total, were the donors. No cells were sorted before sequencing. The whole RNA sequenced was extracted from tumor, nontumor lung or frozen PBMC. This clonotype was counted between two and nine times. What it binds is not known. Germline lookup yields CDR1 MNHEY and CDR2 SMNVEV (reference sequence). V shed 5 bases and J shed 0 bases, with 14 bases lying between them. The length of the CDR3 is 15 residues.

This clonotype was sampled from a male donor with early-stage non-small cell lung cancer. The V and J genes are TRBV27 and TRBJ2-7; D might be TRBD1 (5 bases). The input for sequencing was PBMCs, taken at surgery. The CDR3 loop is CASSPWGRSSYEQYF. In DNA form, the CDR3 reads TGTGCCAGCAGTCCCTGGGGCAGGAGCTCCTACGAGCAGTACTTC.